This TCR beta chain was recovered during a study of PD-L1 blockade in urothelial cancer. CDR3 length: 16 residues. Looked up from germline, CDR1 is MNHEY and CDR2 is SMNVEV (reference sequence). Trimming pared 3 bases from V and 0 bases from J, leaving 9 bases between. Sequenced by immunoSEQ multiplex PCR; TCRdb stores in-frame clones only, minus some. The repertoire holds approximately 34,000 clones, with 75% to 85% as singletons. This TCR came from a man in his sixties with urothelial cancer. Sequences were derived from PBMCs, sampled around atezolizumab (anti-PD-L1) treatment. The V gene is TRBV27, the J gene TRBJ2-6; no definite D call. CDR3 loop: CASSLGSPSGANVLTF. CDR3 DNA sequence: TGTGCCAGCAGTTTGGGCAGTCCCTCTGGGGCCAACGTCCTGACTTTC.